What follows are 7 T cell receptor beta chains derived from one specimen sequenced in a study of post-analysis software for immune sequencing data. Study-wide results and limits: Higher frequency in patients than in controls was seen for about five TRBV segments, with TRBV5-6, TRBV5-1 and TRBV20-1 among them.

These TCRs are of unknown antigen specificity. The library was made from cDNA and included unique molecular identifiers. TCRdb re-analysed the PCR reads in MiXCR, keeping a single row per CDR3 protein. Counted here are about 180,000 distinct CDR3 sequences, about 32% occurring once; the ten biggest clones make up about 1.6%. What was sequenced was blood. These receptors were obtained from a girl aged 5-17 years with multiple sclerosis.

Comment on this clonotype: A much larger clone differs by one base, so this may be a read error. The gene calls are TRBV20-1 and TRBJ1-2; the D gene is possibly TRBD1 (6 bases). The V end lost 6 bases, the J end lost 7 bases, and 24 bases lay between the germline ends. CDR1 is DFQATT and CDR2 is SNEGSKA in the germline V gene (reference sequence). The CDR3 loop spans 15 amino acids. CDR3 sequence reads: CSADPREEGHCGYTF. DNA of the CDR3: TGCAGTGCCGACCCCCGGGAGGAGGGACACTGTGGCTACACCTTC.

This clonotype was recorded many times. The V and J genes are TRBV3-1 and TRBJ2-7; D uncertain. Trimming shortened V by 0 bases and J by 1 base, and 7 bases separated the two germline ends. The length of the CDR3 is 14 residues. Germline CDR1 reads LGHDT; CDR2 reads YNNKEL (reference sequence). The CDR3 sequence is CASSQEGGSYEQYF. CDR3 DNA: TGTGCCAGCAGCCAAGAGGGCGGTTCCTACGAGCAGTACTTC.

J is TRBJ1-1 and V is TRBV20-1; TRBD1 aligns across 7 bases. V dropped 6 bases and J dropped 2; count of bases not matched to a gene: 6. Germline V gives CDR1 DFQATT, CDR2 SNEGSKA (reference sequence). This CDR3 region has 13 residues. CDR3 nucleotides: TGCAGTGCCGACAGGGATTACAACACTGAAGCTTTCTTT. It encodes CSADRDYNTEAFF.

This clonotype appeared many times. This rearrangement joins TRBV4-1 to TRBJ2-7; D unclear. Trimming took off 0 bases at V and 4 bases at J, with 16 bases between the two ends. The germline V gene encodes CDR1 MGHRA and CDR2 YSYEKL. The CDR3 spans 16 residues. CDR3 region: CASSQDTSTRFYEQYF. The CDR3 nucleotides are TGCGCCAGCAGCCAAGATACTTCAACACGGTTTTACGAGCAGTACTTC.

This clonotype was detected only a few times. One base away lies a much larger clone, so this may be a sequencing read error. The chain combines TRBV12-3 or TRBV12-4 with TRBJ2-3, with 7 bases matching TRBD2. CDR3 size: 15 residues. The CDR3 DNA sequence: TGTGCCAGCATCTATAGCGGGCAGAGCACAGATACGGAGTATTTT. It codes for CASIYSGQSTDTEYF.

This clonotype has just a few counts. The chain combines TRBV9 with TRBJ2-1, with TRBD2 matching 8 bases. Losses at the gene ends were 3 bases for V and 3 bases for J; bases not matched to a gene: 11. The germline CDR1 and CDR2 sequences are SGDLS and YYNGEE. The CDR3 consists of 17 residues. The CDR3 region is CASSAPPAGEIYNEQFF. CDR3 coding DNA: TGTGCCAGCAGCGCTCCGCCAGCGGGAGAGATCTACAATGAGCAGTTCTTC.

This clonotype has more than one count but fewer than ten. The J gene is TRBJ1-2, the V gene TRBV6-6; maybe TRBD1 (6 bases). Germline V gene lookup returns CDR1 MNHNY and CDR2 SVGAGI (reference sequence). Trimming shortened V by 2 bases and J by 6 bases, and 10 bases separated the two germline ends. This CDR3 is built from 13 residues. CDR3 loop: CASSYKGDNGYTF. In DNA, the CDR3 is TGTGCCAGCAGTTACAAAGGGGACAATGGCTACACCTTC.